The rows below give T cell receptor beta chains drawn from one sample of a study of T-cell reconstitution after alpha-beta-depleted transplantation in children. TCRdb itself ran the PCR reads through MiXCR, one entry per CDR3 protein. The table lists about 4,800 distinct CDR3 sequences, roughly 7.3% of them singletons, with around 1.8% in the top ten. The source was PBMCs, mostly from graft donor cells, collected 60 days after TCRalphabeta/CD19-depleted stem cell transplant. The source is a boy under two years old who had a stem cell transplant for SCID, so the T cells may come from the graft donor. Each CDR3 is given with its conserved first and last residue. Each record gives: V gene, J gene, CDR3 protein.

TRBV20-1	TRBJ2-7	CSARDGGGTYEQYF
TRBV6-5	TRBJ1-6	CASSYGWASPLHF
TRBV29-1	TRBJ2-3	CSVEDDTDTQYF
TRBV10-1	TRBJ2-1	CASSDGAGGPNEQFF
TRBV12-3/TRBV12-4	TRBJ1-5	CASSFRLKGRGNQPQHF
TRBV19	TRBJ2-4	CASSAGRKAKNIQYF
TRBV6-5	TRBJ1-5	CASSYSADTHQPQHF
TRBV3-1	TRBJ2-1	CASSHEGQRESYNEQFF
TRBV11-2	TRBJ1-6	CASSLGTGWNSPLHF
TRBV12-5	TRBJ2-2	CASGLATLRGPGSTGELFF
TRBV21-1	TRBJ2-1	CASSNEWVEFF
TRBV5-6	TRBJ2-5	CASSLGPGQGMETQYF
TRBV18	TRBJ2-2	CASSPRQGHTGELFF
TRBV5-1	TRBJ2-2	CASQRSRLTGELFF
TRBV25-1	TRBJ2-1	CASSGPRGGENNEQFF
TRBV4-1	TRBJ2-3	CASSHRDRTEDTQYF
TRBV6-1	TRBJ1-5	CASSVLRGSNQPQHF
TRBV2	TRBJ2-7	CASKTISYEQYF
TRBV4-2	TRBJ2-2	CASSPGLYTGELFF
TRBV18	TRBJ1-5	CASSRGARQPQHF
TRBV5-1	TRBJ1-1	CASSPRDWNTEAFF
TRBV3-1	TRBJ1-5	CASSQGENSNQPQHF
TRBV6-1	TRBJ1-3	CASSEQYYGKTIYF
TRBV5-1	TRBJ2-5	CASSRDTQGETQYF
TRBV3-1	TRBJ2-1	CATSNEGPRKPYNEQFF
TRBV10-3	TRBJ1-5	CAISYQGSQPQHF
TRBV20-1	TRBJ2-5	CSARRRKGGETQYF
TRBV7-2	TRBJ1-4	CASSQRGRKEKLFF
TRBV7-9	TRBJ1-4	CASSLLMTNEKLFF
TRBV12-5	TRBJ2-3	CASGVYTQYF
TRBV24-1	TRBJ2-2	CATSGRGTGELFF
TRBV11-1	TRBJ2-5	CASSSQGARETQYF
TRBV3-1	TRBJ1-2	CASTRPTGGGYTF
TRBV29-1	TRBJ2-2	CSVRRETGELFF
TRBV9	TRBJ2-4	CASSPGGGGPKNIQYF
TRBV5-6	TRBJ2-2	CASSLGSNTGELFF
TRBV5-5	TRBJ2-1	CASSLWGFSLNEQFF
TRBV6-2/TRBV6-3	TRBJ2-4	CASSQTGYKAKNIQYF
TRBV7-9	TRBJ1-6	CASSSIPISQALHF
TRBV11-2	TRBJ2-5	CASSSRTGMGQETQYF
TRBV10-3	TRBJ1-2	CAISESKGLRYGYTF
TRBV3-1	TRBJ2-1	CASSKEVPWESYNEQFF
TRBV11-2	TRBJ1-2	CASSARVSGGYTF